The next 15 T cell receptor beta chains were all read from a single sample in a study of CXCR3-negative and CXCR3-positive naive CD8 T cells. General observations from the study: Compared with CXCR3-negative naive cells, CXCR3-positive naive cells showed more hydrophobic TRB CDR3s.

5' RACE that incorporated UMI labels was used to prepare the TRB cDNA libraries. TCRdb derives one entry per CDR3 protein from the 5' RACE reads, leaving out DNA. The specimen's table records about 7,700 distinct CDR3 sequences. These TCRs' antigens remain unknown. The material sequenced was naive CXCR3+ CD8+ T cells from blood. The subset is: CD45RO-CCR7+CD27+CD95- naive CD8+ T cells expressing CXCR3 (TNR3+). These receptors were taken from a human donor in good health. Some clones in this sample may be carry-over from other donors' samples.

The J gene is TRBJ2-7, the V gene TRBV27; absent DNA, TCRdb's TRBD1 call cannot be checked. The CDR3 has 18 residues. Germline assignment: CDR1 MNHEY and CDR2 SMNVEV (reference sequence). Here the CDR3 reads CASSFYGQPPSSSYEQYF.

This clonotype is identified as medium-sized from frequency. This CDR3 reads CASTWTSSYNEQFF. J is TRBJ2-1 and V is TRBV12-3 or TRBV12-4; TCRdb outputs TRBD1, but without DNA this stays unchecked. The CDR3 has 14 amino acids.

The chain's CDR3 is CASSQDRGSYEQYF. The V call is TRBV4-1, the J call TRBJ2-7; the D call from TCRdb, TRBD2, cannot be confirmed without DNA. This CDR3 is built from 14 residues. CDR1 and CDR2 from the germline V gene are MGHRA and YSYEKL.

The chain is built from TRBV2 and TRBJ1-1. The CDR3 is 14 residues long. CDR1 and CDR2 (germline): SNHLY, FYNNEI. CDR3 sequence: CASSEVSGNTEAFF.

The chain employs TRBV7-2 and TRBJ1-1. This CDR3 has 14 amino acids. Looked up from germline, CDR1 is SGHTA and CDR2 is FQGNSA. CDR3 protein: CASSLDQGNTEAFF.

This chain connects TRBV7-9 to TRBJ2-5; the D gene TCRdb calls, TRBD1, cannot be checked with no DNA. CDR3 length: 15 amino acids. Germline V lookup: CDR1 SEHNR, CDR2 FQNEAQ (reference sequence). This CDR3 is CASSSRDRNQETQYF.

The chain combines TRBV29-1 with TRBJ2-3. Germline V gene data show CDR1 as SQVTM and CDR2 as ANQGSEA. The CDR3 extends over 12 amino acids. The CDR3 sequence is CSVECLEDTQYF.

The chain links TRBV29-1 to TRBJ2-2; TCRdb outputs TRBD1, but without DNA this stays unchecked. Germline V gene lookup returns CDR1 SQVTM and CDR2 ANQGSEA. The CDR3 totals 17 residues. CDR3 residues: CSVEELNPGRGTGELFF.

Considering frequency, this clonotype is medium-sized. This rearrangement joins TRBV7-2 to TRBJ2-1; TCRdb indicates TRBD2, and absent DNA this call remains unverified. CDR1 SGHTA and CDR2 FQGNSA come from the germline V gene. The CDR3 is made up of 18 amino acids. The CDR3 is CASSLARTLAGGTDEQFF.

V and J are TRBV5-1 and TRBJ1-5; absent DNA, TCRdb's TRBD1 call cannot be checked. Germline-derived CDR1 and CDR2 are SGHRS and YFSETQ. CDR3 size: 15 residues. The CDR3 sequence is CASSPPGDLNQPQHF.

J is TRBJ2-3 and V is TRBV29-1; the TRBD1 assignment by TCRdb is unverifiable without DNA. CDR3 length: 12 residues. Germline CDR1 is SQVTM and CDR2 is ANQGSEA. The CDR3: CSVGDGTDTQYF.

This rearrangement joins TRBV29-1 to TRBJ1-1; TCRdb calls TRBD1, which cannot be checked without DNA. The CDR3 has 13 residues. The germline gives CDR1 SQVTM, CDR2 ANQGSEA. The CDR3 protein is CSARGQAGTEAFF.

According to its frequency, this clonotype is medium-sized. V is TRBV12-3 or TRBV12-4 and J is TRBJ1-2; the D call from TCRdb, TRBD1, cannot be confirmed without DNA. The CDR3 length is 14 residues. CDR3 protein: CASSPITPGDGYTF.

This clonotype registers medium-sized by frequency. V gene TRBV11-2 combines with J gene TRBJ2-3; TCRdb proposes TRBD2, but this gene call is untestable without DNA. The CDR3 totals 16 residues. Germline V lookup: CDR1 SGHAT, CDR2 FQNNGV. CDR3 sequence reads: CASSLGTGGPTDTQYF. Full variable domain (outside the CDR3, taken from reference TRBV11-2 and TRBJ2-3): EAGVAQSPRYKIIEKRQSVAFWCNPISGHATLYWYQQILGQGPKLLIQFQNNGVVDDSQLPKDRFSAERLKGVDSTLKIQPAKLEDSAVYLCASSLGTGGPTDTQYFGPGTRLTVL.

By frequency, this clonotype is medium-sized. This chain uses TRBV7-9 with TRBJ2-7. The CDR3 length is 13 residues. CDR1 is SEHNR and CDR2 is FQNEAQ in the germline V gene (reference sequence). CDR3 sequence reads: CASSLARSYEQYF.